Listed here are 11 T cell receptor beta chains from one sample, sequenced in a study of blood T cell repertoires in COVID-19. The assay was immunoSEQ multiplex PCR, and TCRdb's table has in-frame clones only and misses some. The table has 150,000 to 200,000 clones, roughly 85% seen once. Sequenced input: peripheral blood. These receptors were taken from a woman aged 25 to 39 with acute or convalescent COVID-19.

V gene TRBV30 combines with J gene TRBJ1-2; 10 positions match TRBD1. Germline values: CDR1 GTSNPN, CDR2 SVGIG (reference sequence). The CDR3 loop spans 12 amino acids. With 5 bases clipped from V and 5 bases from J, the junction kept 2 bases outside the gene matches. The CDR3 protein is CAWGTGAYGYTF. The DNA of the CDR3 is TGTGCCTGGGGGACAGGGGCGTATGGCTACACCTTC.

The V call is TRBV7-2, the J call TRBJ1-1, with 7 bases matching TRBD1. Germline CDR1 and CDR2: SGHTA and FQGNSA. The CDR3 length is 14 residues. Germline trimming cut 5 bases from V and 1 base from J; bases unmatched to any gene: 4. CDR3 in amino acids: CASSQWTGNTEAFF. The CDR3 DNA sequence: TGTGCCAGCAGCCAATGGACAGGGAACACTGAAGCTTTCTTT.

CDR3 loop: CASSERLQGGYGYTF. The DNA of the CDR3 is TGTGCCAGCAGTGAAAGGTTACAGGGGGGCTATGGCTACACCTTC. The chain links TRBV6-1 to TRBJ1-2, with 8 bases aligning to TRBD1. With V trimmed by 2 bases and J by 4 bases, 6 bases remained unmatched. This CDR3 has 15 residues. CDR1 and CDR2 (germline): MNHNS, SASEGT.

The chain combines TRBV6-5 with TRBJ1-1; D not certain. Germline CDR1 MNHEY, CDR2 SVGAGI. There are 13 residues in the CDR3. Trimming left V 6 bases short and J 0 bases short, with 8 bases between. The CDR3 DNA reads as TGTGCCAGCAGCCACCTACTGAACACTGAAGCTTTCTTT. Translation gives CASSHLLNTEAFF.

V gene TRBV5-1 combines with J gene TRBJ1-2; TRBD1 agrees at 7 bases. Germline V gene sequence: CDR1 SGHRS, CDR2 YFSETQ. The CDR3 totals 14 residues. V lost 1 base and J lost 1; bases outside the gene matches: 1. The CDR3 here is CASSLRGLNYGYTF. The CDR3 DNA follows: TGCGCCAGCAGCTTGAGGGGGCTTAACTATGGCTACACCTTC.

The rearrangement uses TRBV7-6 and TRBJ1-4; D might be TRBD1 (5 bases). The CDR3 is 14 residues long. Germline V gene lookup returns CDR1 SGHVS and CDR2 FNYEAQ. Trimming shortened V by 4 bases and J by 6 bases, and 12 bases separated the two germline ends. The CDR3 DNA reads as TGTGCCAGCAGCTCTCAGGGATGGGATGAAAAACTGTTTTTT. Translating gives CASSSQGWDEKLFF.

The chain employs TRBV7-2 and TRBJ2-3, with 10 bases aligning to TRBD2. The V segment lost 5 bases and the J segment 7 bases; nucleotides outside the gene matches: 9. In germline, CDR1 is SGHTA, CDR2 FQGNSA. The length of the CDR3 is 15 residues. The CDR3 region has the DNA TGTGCCAGCAGCGAAACTAGCGGGAATATCCATACGCAGTATTTT. Translation gives CASSETSGNIHTQYF.

The CDR3 loop is CASSPSGGAYNEQFF. As DNA, the CDR3 is TGTGCCAGCAGCCCAAGCGGGGGGGCCTACAATGAGCAGTTCTTC. The chain carries TRBV28 and TRBJ2-1; TRBD2 matches 10 bases. V was clipped by 6 bases and J by 2 bases; unmatched bases: 4. The CDR3 spans 15 residues. The germline CDR1 and CDR2 sequences are MDHEN and SYDVKM.

The chain joins TRBV7-2 to TRBJ1-1; D gene ambiguous. CDR3 length: 15 residues. V dropped 4 bases and J dropped 7 bases, with 19 bases sitting between them. Germline CDR1 reads SGHTA; CDR2 reads FQGNSA. CDR3 sequence: CASSSPTGRGSEAFF. The CDR3 DNA reads TGTGCCAGCAGCTCACCTACTGGAAGAGGAAGTGAAGCTTTCTTT.

This clone was detected only a few times. The chain links TRBV19 to TRBJ1-2, with no clear D. V was clipped by 5 bases and J by 4 bases, with 8 bases between them. Germline loops: CDR1 LNHDA, CDR2 SQIVND (reference sequence). This CDR3 is 12 amino acids long. The CDR3 spells CASSYTSYGYTF. DNA for the CDR3: TGTGCCAGTAGTTACACCTCCTATGGCTACACCTTC.

This chain uses TRBV10-3 with TRBJ2-7, with D possibly TRBD1 on 6 matching bases. Germline assignment: CDR1 ENHRY and CDR2 SYGVKD. V was shortened by 5 bases and J by 0 bases, with 14 bases between the two germline ends. This CDR3 is built from 15 residues. The CDR3 protein is CAISPWTANSYEQYF. The CDR3 DNA sequence: TGTGCCATCAGTCCTTGGACAGCAAACTCCTACGAGCAGTACTTC.